The 32 T cell receptor beta chains given below trace back to one sample, sequenced in a study of blood T cell repertoires in COVID-19. This table comes from immunoSEQ multiplex PCR, and its TCRdb copy is limited to in-frame clones, with some not included. The sample shows under 75,000 clones, roughly 85% of them seen only once. Sequencing used peripheral blood. The receptors were gathered from a man in his thirties or forties with acute or convalescent COVID-19.

CDR3 residues: CASSLRDRTSGYNEQFF. In nucleotides, the CDR3 is TGTGCCAGCAGCTTAAGAGACCGGACTAGCGGATACAATGAGCAGTTCTTC. The rearrangement joins TRBV7-3 to TRBJ2-1; TRBD2 matches at 10 bases. V lost 1 base, J lost 4 bases, and 7 bases stayed unmatched. CDR1 is SGHTA and CDR2 is FQGTGA in the germline V gene. The CDR3 runs to 17 residues.

The chain uses TRBV4-2 and TRBJ2-1; perhaps TRBD1 as D (5 bases). Germline CDR1 is LGHNA and CDR2 is YNFKEQ. Trimming cost V 6 bases and J 12 bases, with 12 bases left between them. The CDR3 runs 11 residues. CDR3 amino acids: CASSYDRTQFF. The CDR3 coding sequence is TGTGCCAGCAGTTACGACAGAACGCAGTTCTTC.

As regards this clone: Germline and junction disagree at one end, which may indicate a read error. V gene TRBV15 combines with J gene TRBJ2-1; D might be TRBD2 (6 bases). This CDR3 region has 13 residues. Germline CDR1 is LNHNV and CDR2 is YYDKDF (reference sequence). CDR3 protein: CATSRGRETSAVF. In DNA, the CDR3 is TGTGCCACCAGCAGAGGGAGGGAGACCTCGGCCGTCTTC.

CDR3 nucleotides: TGTGCCAGCAGCTTTCTACAGGGGAACTATGGCTACACCTTC. Protein product: CASSFLQGNYGYTF. The chain is built from TRBV5-5 and TRBJ1-2; 7 bases align to TRBD1. Germline loops: CDR1 SGHKS, CDR2 YYEKEE (reference sequence). The ends lost 2 bases at V and 2 bases at J; junction bases unmatched: 3. This CDR3 has 14 amino acids.

The chain recombines TRBV6-2 or TRBV6-3 with TRBJ1-5, with TRBD1 identical over 10 bases. The CDR3 has 19 amino acids. Germline V lookup: CDR1 MNHEY, CDR2 SVGEGT. V lost 2 bases, J lost 3 bases, and 13 bases stayed unmatched. The CDR3 region has the DNA TGTGCCAGCAGTTACAATGGCGTGGGGACAGGGGCCGACAATCAGCCCCAGCATTTT. Its translation: CASSYNGVGTGADNQPQHF.

V usage is TRBV19 and J usage is TRBJ1-1, with 10 bases identical to TRBD1. Per the germline V gene, CDR1 is LNHDA and CDR2 is SQIVND (reference sequence). V lost 1 base, J lost 10 bases, and 3 bases stayed unmatched. The CDR3 runs to 13 residues. The chain's CDR3 is CASSIGQGAGAFF. The CDR3 region has the DNA TGTGCCAGTAGTATAGGACAGGGGGCAGGAGCTTTCTTT.

The gene calls are TRBV4-1 and TRBJ2-5, with D possibly matching TRBD2 (5 bases). The V end lost 4 bases, the J end lost 3 bases, and 12 bases lay between the germline ends. Germline V gene data show CDR1 as MGHRA and CDR2 as YSYEKL. CDR3 length: 14 residues. The CDR3 DNA is TGCGCCAGCAGCCCACCCTTCGGGGAAGAGACCCAGTACTTC. Translation gives CASSPPFGEETQYF.

J is TRBJ2-3 and V is TRBV14; TRBD1 is a possible D gene (6 bases). Germline V lookup: CDR1 SGHDN, CDR2 FVKESK. V lost 0 bases and J lost 0, with 13 bases in between. The CDR3 totals 17 residues. The CDR3 DNA sequence: TGTGCCAGCAGCCAAGATGAGGCAGGGGCTAGCACAGATACGCAGTATTTT. Protein: CASSQDEAGASTDTQYF.

V gene TRBV9 combines with J gene TRBJ1-3; 9 nucleotides match TRBD1. Losses at the gene ends were 5 bases for V and 0 bases for J; bases not matched to a gene: 6. Germline CDR1 SGDLS, CDR2 YYNGEE. This CDR3 is built from 16 residues. This CDR3 is CASSPTGGISGNTIYF. As DNA, the CDR3 is TGTGCCAGCAGTCCAACAGGGGGCATCTCTGGAAACACCATATATTTT.

As for this clone: Its ends do not fully match the called genes, so a read error is possible. This chain joins TRBV2 and TRBJ2-1, with 7 bases fitting TRBD1. The germline V gene encodes CDR1 SNHLY and CDR2 FYNNEI. The CDR3 loop spans 14 amino acids. The CDR3 loop is CASREGTADNEQFF. CDR3 coding DNA: TGTGCCAGCAGGGAAGGGACAGCCGACAATGAGCAGTTCTTC. Full variable domain (outside the CDR3, taken from reference TRBV2 and TRBJ2-1): EPEVTQTPSHQVTQMGQEVILRCVPISNHLYFYWYRQILGQKVEFLVSFYNNEISEKSEIFDDQFSVERPDGSNFTLKIRSTKLEDSAMYFCASREGTADNEQFFGPGTRLTVL.

This clone occurred a few times. The CDR3 sequence: CASSDGQGINGELFF. The CDR3 DNA sequence: TGTGCCAGCAGTGACGGACAGGGGATAAACGGGGAGCTGTTTTTT. This chain joins TRBV2 and TRBJ2-2; TRBD1 matches at 9 bases. V was clipped by 3 bases and J by 7 bases; unmatched bases: 6. This CDR3 is 15 amino acids long. From germline, CDR1 is SNHLY and CDR2 FYNNEI.

The CDR3 sequence is CASSFSGQTLDEQYF. The CDR3, as DNA: TGCGCCAGCAGCTTTTCGGGACAGACTTTGGACGAGCAGTACTTC. This chain links TRBV5-1 with TRBJ2-7; 7 bases align to TRBD1. V shed 2 bases and J 5 bases; nucleotides not matched to a gene: 10. Germline V gene sequence: CDR1 SGHRS, CDR2 YFSETQ. CDR3 size: 15 residues.

V and J are TRBV19 and TRBJ1-5, with 7 bases matching TRBD1. V shed 4 bases and J 4 bases; nucleotides not matched to a gene: 10. The CDR3 runs to 16 residues. The V gene's germline CDR1 is LNHDA and CDR2 SQIVND (reference sequence). CDR3 nucleotide sequence: TGTGCCAGTAGTAAGGAGGGGGCGATAGCAAATCAGCCCCAGCATTTT. Translating it yields CASSKEGAIANQPQHF.

The chain uses TRBV18 and TRBJ2-1; 9 nucleotides agree with TRBD1. CDR1 is KGHSH and CDR2 is LQKENI in the germline V gene. The CDR3 length is 15 residues. V lost 3 bases to trimming and J lost 8 bases; unmatched junction nucleotides: 8. DNA of the CDR3: TGTGCCAGCTCACCGACAGGGGGGAGTATGGATGAGCAGTTCTTC. Translation: CASSPTGGSMDEQFF. The whole variable domain, filled in from reference TRBV18 and TRBJ2-1, reads NAGVMQNPRHLVRRRGQEARLRCSPMKGHSHVYWYRQLPEEGLKFMVYLQKENIIDESGMPKERFSAEFPKEGPSILRIQQVVRGDSAAYFCASSPTGGSMDEQFFGPGTRLTVL.

The chain employs TRBV2 and TRBJ2-3; 9 bases agree with TRBD1. With 4 bases clipped from V and 8 bases from J, the junction kept 7 bases outside the gene matches. Looked up from germline, CDR1 is SNHLY and CDR2 is FYNNEI. The CDR3 runs to 14 residues. CDR3 residues: CASSADRGVGTQYF. CDR3 nucleotide sequence: TGTGCCAGCAGTGCGGACAGGGGAGTAGGTACGCAGTATTTT.

This clone has a handful of counts. CDR3 loop: CATQGDSGNTIYF. CDR3 DNA: TGTGCCACACAGGGCGACTCTGGAAACACCATATATTTT. This chain links TRBV6-5 with TRBJ1-3, with D possibly TRBD1 on 6 matching bases. Germline values: CDR1 MNHEY, CDR2 SVGAGI. V lost 10 bases and J lost 0, with 10 bases in between. This CDR3 has 13 amino acids.

The chain uses TRBV7-2 and TRBJ2-1, with TRBD2 as a possible D gene (6 bases). Trimming removed 2 bases from V and 10 bases from J, with 15 bases in between. Per the germline V gene, CDR1 is SGHTA and CDR2 is FQGNSA. The CDR3 is made up of 14 amino acids. The CDR3 sequence is CASSLRLQGGEQFF. The DNA of the CDR3 is TGTGCCAGCAGCTTAAGGCTTCAGGGAGGCGAGCAGTTCTTC.

The chain joins TRBV10-3 to TRBJ1-2; 11 bases align to TRBD1. Germline V CDR1 and CDR2: ENHRY, SYGVKD. Trimming cost V 6 bases and J 7 bases; bases outside gene matches: 4. This CDR3 is 13 amino acids long. CDR3 protein: CAISRDRGSGYTF. CDR3 bases: TGTGCCATCAGCCGGGACAGGGGGTCTGGCTACACCTTC.

The chain combines TRBV24-1 with TRBJ1-1; TRBD1 might be the D (5 bases). Deletions cut 9 bases from V and 4 bases from J, with 20 bases between. Looked up from germline, CDR1 is KGHDR and CDR2 is SFDVKD. CDR3 length: 15 residues. The CDR3 loop is CATRPSQGLGTEAFF. In DNA form, the CDR3 reads TGTGCCACCCGACCCTCTCAGGGATTGGGCACTGAAGCTTTCTTT.

The rearrangement links TRBV7-9 to TRBJ1-4; perhaps TRBD1 as D (6 bases). Looked up from germline, CDR1 is SEHNR and CDR2 is FQNEAQ (reference sequence). CDR3 length equals 16 residues. V lost 5 bases and J 5 bases, leaving 18 bases between the germline ends. CDR3: CASSGLPRQVNEKLFF. CDR3 nucleotide sequence: TGTGCCAGCAGCGGACTTCCCCGACAGGTCAATGAAAAACTGTTTTTT.

This clone has just a few counts. This same CDR3 is encoded by further DNA sequences in the sample. The gene calls are TRBV14 and TRBJ1-2; tentatively, D is TRBD1 (5 bases). V was trimmed by 6 bases and J by 2 bases, leaving 10 bases between them. The CDR3 extends over 13 amino acids. Germline V CDR1 and CDR2: SGHDN, FVKESK. The CDR3 DNA reads as TGTGCCAGCAGTCGACAGACCAACTATGGCTACACCTTC. Protein product: CASSRQTNYGYTF. Combining the CDR3 with reference TRBV14 and TRBJ1-2 gives the whole variable domain EAGVTQFPSHSVIEKGQTVTLRCDPISGHDNLYWYRRVMGKEIKFLLHFVKESKQDESGMPNNRFLAERTGGTYSTLKVQPAELEDSGVYFCASSRQTNYGYTFGSGTRLTVV.

The CDR3: CASSQDHRRLAGVQETQYF. The CDR3 DNA reads TGCGCCAGCAGCCAAGATCACCGCAGACTAGCGGGGGTGCAAGAGACCCAGTACTTC. This chain connects TRBV4-1 to TRBJ2-5; TRBD2 aligns across 12 bases. The J segment lost 2 bases and the V segment lost 0 bases, leaving 10 bases of the junction unmatched. CDR1 is MGHRA, CDR2 YSYEKL, per germline. The CDR3 covers 19 residues.

The V call is TRBV3-1 (or the pseudogene TRBV3-2), the J call TRBJ2-5; D not resolved. The CDR3 sequence is 15 residues long. Trimming shortened V by 3 bases and J by 2 bases, and 13 bases separated the two germline ends. In germline, CDR1 is LGHDT, CDR2 YNNKEL (reference sequence). CDR3 in amino acids: CASSHGSQIQETQYF. The CDR3 nucleotides are TGTGCCAGCAGCCATGGCTCCCAGATACAAGAGACCCAGTACTTC.

In its sample, this clone was seen once. This chain links TRBV7-9 with TRBJ2-3; D uncertain. This CDR3 spans 14 amino acids. V was clipped by 7 bases and J by 2 bases, with 13 bases between them. CDR1 is SEHNR, CDR2 FQNEAQ, per germline (reference sequence). CDR3 in amino acids: CASTKDSNTDTQYF. The CDR3 DNA sequence: TGTGCCAGCACCAAAGACTCGAACACAGATACGCAGTATTTT.

The V gene is TRBV28, the J gene TRBJ2-1; 8 bases fit TRBD2. Looked up from germline, CDR1 is MDHEN and CDR2 is SYDVKM. With V trimmed by 5 bases and J by 3 bases, 6 bases remained unmatched. The CDR3 length is 15 residues. The CDR3 DNA follows: TGTGCCAGCAGTATCCGGACTAGCAGCTACAATGAGCAGTTCTTC. Its protein product is CASSIRTSSYNEQFF.

The chain couples TRBV15 to TRBJ2-3; D gene uncertain. The V end lost 0 bases, the J end lost 1 base, and 5 bases lay between the germline ends. Germline assignment: CDR1 LNHNV and CDR2 YYDKDF (reference sequence). The CDR3 consists of 14 residues. CDR3 nucleotide sequence: TGTGCCACCAGCAGAGAATCTGGCACAGATACGCAGTATTTT. Translated, it gives CATSRESGTDTQYF. The complete variable domain, with remaining parts taken from reference TRBV15 and TRBJ2-3, reads DAMVIQNPRYQVTQFGKPVTLSCSQTLNHNVMYWYQQKSSQAPKLLFHYYDKDFNNEADTPDNFQSRRPNTSFCFLDIRSPGLGDTAMYLCATSRESGTDTQYFGPGTRLTVL.

V is TRBV7-9 and J is TRBJ2-5, with 8 bases that match TRBD2. Trimming took 6 bases from V and 1 from J; bases not matched to a gene: 4. The V gene's germline CDR1 is SEHNR and CDR2 FQNEAQ (reference sequence). The CDR3 is 14 residues long. CDR3 amino acids: CASRRSGTQETQYF. CDR3 sequence (DNA): TGTGCCAGCAGACGTAGCGGGACCCAAGAGACCCAGTACTTC.

This clone was seen a single time. V usage is TRBV30 and J usage is TRBJ1-1; 8 nucleotides match TRBD1. There are 17 residues in the CDR3. Per the germline V gene, CDR1 is GTSNPN and CDR2 is SVGIG (reference sequence). After removal of 3 bases from V and 1 base from J, the junction contained 13 bases not matched to a gene. The CDR3 protein is CAWSQGGRGPPNTEAFF. The CDR3 DNA sequence: TGTGCCTGGAGCCAGGGGGGCAGGGGGCCCCCGAACACTGAAGCTTTCTTT.

This chain uses TRBV11-1 with TRBJ2-2; D not certain. Germline assignment: CDR1 SGHAT and CDR2 FQDESV (reference sequence). The CDR3 has 14 amino acids. V shed 0 bases and J shed 1 base, with 3 bases lying between them. The CDR3 sequence is CASSLARNTGELFF. The CDR3 coding sequence is TGTGCCAGCAGCTTAGCCAGGAACACCGGGGAGCTGTTTTTT.

The rearrangement uses TRBV5-5 and TRBJ1-4, with 8 positions matching TRBD1. Germline loops: CDR1 SGHKS, CDR2 YYEKEE (reference sequence). J lost 8 bases, V lost 4 bases, and 7 bases had no gene match. This CDR3 comprises 14 residues. The CDR3 region has the DNA TGTGCCAGCAGCACTTGGACAGGGAACGAAAAACTGTTTTTT. It codes for CASSTWTGNEKLFF.

J is TRBJ2-2 and V is TRBV2; D not resolved. V was cut by 4 bases and J by 1 base, with 7 bases left in between. Per germline, CDR1 SNHLY and CDR2 FYNNEI. The CDR3 has 14 residues. CDR3 region: CASSAQKNTGELFF. CDR3 nucleotide sequence: TGTGCCAGCAGTGCTCAGAAGAACACCGGGGAGCTGTTTTTT.

The chain has TRBV6-6 and TRBJ1-5; TRBD1 matches 7 bases. This CDR3 contains 13 residues. CDR1 and CDR2 (germline): MNHNY, SVGAGI (reference sequence). V was pared by 7 bases and J by 4 bases, with 4 bases of the junction left unmatched. The CDR3 loop is CASIDRVNQPQHF. The CDR3 nucleotides are TGTGCCAGCATTGACAGGGTAAATCAGCCCCAGCATTTT.